The TCR beta chain described here comes from a study of blood T cell repertoires in COVID-19. The CDR3 covers 16 residues. The method was immunoSEQ multiplex PCR; TCRdb's version includes in-frame clones alone and lacks a portion of them. Of 250,000 to 300,000 clones listed, 85% to 90% are singletons. Material: peripheral blood. This chain links TRBV21-1 with TRBJ2-4; the table calls TRBD2, which could not be checked here. TRBV21-1 is noted as a pseudogene. This clonotype was obtained from a woman between 50 and 59 years old with COVID-19, enrolled during active disease. The CDR3 DNA reads as TGTGCCAGCACCACCTCACTGGGGGGTACCAAAAACATTCAGTACTTC. As protein: CASTTSLGGTKNIQYF.